This T cell receptor (beta chain) originates from a study of blood T cell repertoires in COVID-19. Turning to the study itself: Researchers got acute and convalescent COVID-19 samples from the United States, Italy and Spain. T cells, B-cell-depleted T cells, or PBMCs supplied cDNA or gDNA.

Authors' processing steps: Amplified reference gene primers provided the basis for estimating nucleated cell counts. Repertoires were generated with immunoSEQ multiplex PCR, while TCRdb's copy carries only in-frame clones and drops some. The V and J calls and clone size are taken from that table; D and trimming were inferred from the DNA. The table lists some 86,000 clones, approximately 90% of them singletons. Per germline, CDR1 MDHEN and CDR2 SYDVKM. The V and J ends lost 10 bases and 0 bases respectively, with 12 bases between them. The length of the CDR3 is 14 residues. The rearrangement uses TRBV28 and TRBJ2-2; D is perhaps TRBD2 (6 bases). Sequenced sample: peripheral blood. The receptor was isolated from a human donor with active COVID-19. The donor label of this sample is uncertain. CDR3: CAITGLSNTGELFF. The CDR3 DNA reads TGTGCCATCACGGGACTTTCGAACACCGGGGAGCTGTTTTTT.